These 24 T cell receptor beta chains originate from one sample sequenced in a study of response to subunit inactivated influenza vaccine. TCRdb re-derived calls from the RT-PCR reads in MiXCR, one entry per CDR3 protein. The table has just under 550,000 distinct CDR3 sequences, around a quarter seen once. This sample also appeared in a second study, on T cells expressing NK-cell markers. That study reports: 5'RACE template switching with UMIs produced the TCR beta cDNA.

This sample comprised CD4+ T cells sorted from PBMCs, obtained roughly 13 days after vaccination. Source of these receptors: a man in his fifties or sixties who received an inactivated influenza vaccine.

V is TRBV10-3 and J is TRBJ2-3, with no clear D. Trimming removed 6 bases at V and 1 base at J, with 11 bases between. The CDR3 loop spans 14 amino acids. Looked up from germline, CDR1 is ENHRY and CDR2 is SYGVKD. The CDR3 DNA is TGTGCCATCAGGAGAGATGGGGGCACAGATACGCAGTATTTT. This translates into CAIRRDGGTDTQYF.

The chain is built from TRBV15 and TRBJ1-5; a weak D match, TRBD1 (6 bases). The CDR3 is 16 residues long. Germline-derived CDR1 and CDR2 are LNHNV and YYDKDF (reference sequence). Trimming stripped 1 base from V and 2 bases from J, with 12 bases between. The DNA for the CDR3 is TGTGCCACCAGCAGAGGTACAGGGTCTGGCAATCAGCCCCAGCATTTT. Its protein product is CATSRGTGSGNQPQHF.

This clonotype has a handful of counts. CDR3 in DNA: TGTGCCAGCAGCTTAGAACAGGGGAATCAGCCCCAGCATTTT. Its translation is CASSLEQGNQPQHF. The chain uses TRBV7-2 and TRBJ1-5; 7 nucleotides agree with TRBD1. CDR3 size: 14 residues. Germline loops: CDR1 SGHTA, CDR2 FQGNSA. V shed 1 base, J shed 4 bases, and the junction held 1 base outside the gene matches.

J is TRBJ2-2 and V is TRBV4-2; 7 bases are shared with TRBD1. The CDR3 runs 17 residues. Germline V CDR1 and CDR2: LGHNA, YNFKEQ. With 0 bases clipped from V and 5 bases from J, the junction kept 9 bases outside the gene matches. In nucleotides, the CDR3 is TGTGCCAGCAGCCAAGACCAGGGCAGGGGGAGAACCGGGGAGCTGTTTTTT. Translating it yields CASSQDQGRGRTGELFF.

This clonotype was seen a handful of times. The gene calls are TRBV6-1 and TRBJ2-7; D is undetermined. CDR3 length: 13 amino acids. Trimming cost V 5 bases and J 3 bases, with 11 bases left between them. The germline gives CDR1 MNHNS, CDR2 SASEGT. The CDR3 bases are TGTGCCAGCAGTCAACAAGTTCGCTACGAGCAGTACTTC. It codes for CASSQQVRYEQYF.

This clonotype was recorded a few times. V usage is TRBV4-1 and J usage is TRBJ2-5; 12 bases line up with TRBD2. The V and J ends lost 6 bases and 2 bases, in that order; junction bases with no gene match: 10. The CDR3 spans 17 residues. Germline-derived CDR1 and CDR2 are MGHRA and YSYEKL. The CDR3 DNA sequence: TGCGCCAGCAGGAAGCTGCTAGCGGGGGGGCTTCAAGAGACCCAGTACTTC. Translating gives CASRKLLAGGLQETQYF.

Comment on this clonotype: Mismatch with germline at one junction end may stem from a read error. This CDR3 reads CARSLLDTYNEQFF. The CDR3 DNA reads as TGTGCCCGCAGTTTATTGGACACCTACAATGAGCAGTTCTTC. V usage is TRBV12-3 or TRBV12-4 and J usage is TRBJ2-1; TRBD1 might be the D (5 bases). CDR3 length equals 14 residues.

CDR3 residues: CASSLAGFQETQYF. The DNA for the CDR3 is TGTGCCAGCAGCTTGGCGGGCTTCCAAGAGACCCAGTACTTC. The chain recombines TRBV5-6 with TRBJ2-5; no definite D call. Trimming removed 0 bases from V and 1 base from J, with 7 bases in between. Germline CDR1 is SGHDT and CDR2 is YYEEEE. The length of the CDR3 is 14 residues.

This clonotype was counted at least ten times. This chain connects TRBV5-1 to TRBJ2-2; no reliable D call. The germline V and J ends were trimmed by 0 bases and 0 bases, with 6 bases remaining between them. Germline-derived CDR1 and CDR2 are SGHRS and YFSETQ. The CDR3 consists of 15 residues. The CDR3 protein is CASSLGGSNTGELFF. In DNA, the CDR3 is TGCGCCAGCAGCTTGGGGGGATCGAACACCGGGGAGCTGTTTTTT.

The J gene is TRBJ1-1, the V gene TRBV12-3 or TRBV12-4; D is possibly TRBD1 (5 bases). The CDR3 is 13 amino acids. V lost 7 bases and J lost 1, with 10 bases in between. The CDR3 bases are TGTGCCAGCATCGGTGACAGGAACACTGAAGCTTTCTTT. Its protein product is CASIGDRNTEAFF.

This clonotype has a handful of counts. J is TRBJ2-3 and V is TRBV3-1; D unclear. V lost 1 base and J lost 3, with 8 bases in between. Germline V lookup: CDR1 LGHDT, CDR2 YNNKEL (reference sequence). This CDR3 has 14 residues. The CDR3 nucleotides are TGTGCCAGCAGCCAAGTACTTCCAACAGATACGCAGTATTTT. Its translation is CASSQVLPTDTQYF.

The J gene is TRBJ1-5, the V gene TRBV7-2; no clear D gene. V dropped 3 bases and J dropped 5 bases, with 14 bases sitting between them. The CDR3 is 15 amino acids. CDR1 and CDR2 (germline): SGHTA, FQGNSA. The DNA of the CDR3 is TGTGCCAGCAGCTTGAACGGGGTTCTGGATCAGCCCCAGCATTTT. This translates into CASSLNGVLDQPQHF.

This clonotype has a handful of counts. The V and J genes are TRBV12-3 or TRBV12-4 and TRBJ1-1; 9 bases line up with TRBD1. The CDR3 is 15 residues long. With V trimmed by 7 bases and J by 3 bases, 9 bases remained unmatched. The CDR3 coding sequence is TGTGCCAGCACCACCCGGGACAGGGAGGACACTGAAGCTTTCTTT. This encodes CASTTRDREDTEAFF.

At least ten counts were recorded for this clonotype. CDR3 in DNA: TGTGCCAGCAGCCCCACCGGGAAGACCCAGTACTTC. Translated: CASSPTGKTQYF. The chain couples TRBV11-2 to TRBJ2-5; TRBD2 might be the D (5 bases). Germline CDR1 and CDR2: SGHAT and FQNNGV. This CDR3 region has 12 residues. V shed 5 bases and J shed 6 bases, with 10 bases lying between them.

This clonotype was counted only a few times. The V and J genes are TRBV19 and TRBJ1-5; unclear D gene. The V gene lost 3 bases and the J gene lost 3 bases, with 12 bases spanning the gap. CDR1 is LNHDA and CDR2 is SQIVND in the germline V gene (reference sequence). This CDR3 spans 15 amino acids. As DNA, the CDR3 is TGTGCCAGTAGTATGCCCGGGAGATACAATCAGCCCCAGCATTTT. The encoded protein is CASSMPGRYNQPQHF.

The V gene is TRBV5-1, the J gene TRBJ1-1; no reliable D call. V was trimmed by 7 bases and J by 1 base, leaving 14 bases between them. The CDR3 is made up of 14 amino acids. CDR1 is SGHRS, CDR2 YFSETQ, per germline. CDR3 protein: CASLAPDANTEAFF. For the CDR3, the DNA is TGCGCCAGCTTGGCCCCAGACGCGAACACTGAAGCTTTCTTT.

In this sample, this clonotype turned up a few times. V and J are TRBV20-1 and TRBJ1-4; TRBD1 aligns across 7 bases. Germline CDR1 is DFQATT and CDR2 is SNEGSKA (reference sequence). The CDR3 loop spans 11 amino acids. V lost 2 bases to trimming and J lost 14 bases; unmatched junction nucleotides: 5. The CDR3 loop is CSARSRGLLFF. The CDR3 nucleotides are TGCAGTGCTAGATCAAGGGGGCTGCTGTTTTTT.

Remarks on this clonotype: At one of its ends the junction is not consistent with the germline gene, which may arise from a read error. The CDR3 spells CASSADQTVSGSF. The CDR3, as DNA: TGTGCCAGCAGCGCAGACCAGACAGTTTCGGGGTCCTTC. V gene TRBV7-8 combines with J gene TRBJ2-7; D tentatively reads TRBD1 or TRBD2 (5 bases each). Looked up from germline, CDR1 is SGHVS and CDR2 is FQNEAQ. The CDR3 is 13 residues long.

DNA for the CDR3: TGCGCCAGCAGCCAAGGGGGACATTTGTACCAAGAGACCCAGTACTTC. Translation gives CASSQGGHLYQETQYF. V usage is TRBV4-1 and J usage is TRBJ2-5, with a weak D call TRBD1 (6 bases). The germline V gene encodes CDR1 MGHRA and CDR2 YSYEKL. The V end lost 1 base, the J end lost 0 bases, and 12 bases lay between the germline ends. The CDR3 loop spans 16 amino acids.

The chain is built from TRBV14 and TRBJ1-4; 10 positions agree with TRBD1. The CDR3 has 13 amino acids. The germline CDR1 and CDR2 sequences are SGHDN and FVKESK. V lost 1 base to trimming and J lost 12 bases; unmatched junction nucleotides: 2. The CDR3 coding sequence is TGTGCCAGCAGCCAAGCCGGGACAGGGGAACTGTTTTTT. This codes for CASSQAGTGELFF.

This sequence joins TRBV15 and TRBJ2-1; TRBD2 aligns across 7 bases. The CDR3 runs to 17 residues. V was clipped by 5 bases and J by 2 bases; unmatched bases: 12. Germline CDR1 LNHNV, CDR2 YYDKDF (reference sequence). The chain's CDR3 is CATSAAQLATTYNEQFF. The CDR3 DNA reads TGTGCCACCAGCGCTGCCCAACTAGCGACCACCTACAATGAGCAGTTCTTC.

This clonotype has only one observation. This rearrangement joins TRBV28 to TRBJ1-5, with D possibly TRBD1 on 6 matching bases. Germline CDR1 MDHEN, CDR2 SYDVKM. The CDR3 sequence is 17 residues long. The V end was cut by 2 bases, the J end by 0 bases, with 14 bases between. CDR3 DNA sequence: TGTGCCAGCAGTTTAAAGAGAGGGGGAACTAGCAATCAGCCCCAGCATTTT. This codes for CASSLKRGGTSNQPQHF.

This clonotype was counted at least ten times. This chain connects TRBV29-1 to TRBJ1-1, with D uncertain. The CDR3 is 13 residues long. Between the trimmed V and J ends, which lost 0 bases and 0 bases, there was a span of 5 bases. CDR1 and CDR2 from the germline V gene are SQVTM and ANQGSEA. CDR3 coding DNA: TGCAGCGTTGAAGATCAGCTGAACACTGAAGCTTTCTTT. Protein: CSVEDQLNTEAFF.

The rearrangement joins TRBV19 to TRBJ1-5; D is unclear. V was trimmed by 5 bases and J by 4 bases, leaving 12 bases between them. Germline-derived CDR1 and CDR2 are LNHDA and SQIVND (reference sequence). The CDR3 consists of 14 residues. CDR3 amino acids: CASSFGRQNQPQHF. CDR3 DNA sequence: TGTGCCAGTAGTTTCGGACGGCAGAATCAGCCCCAGCATTTT.